The present T cell receptor (beta chain) was sequenced within a study of T cell responses to AZD1222 COVID-19 vaccine. Broader study findings: Of spike-specific TCRs, nearly half reportedly target regions left unmutated in variants. Sampling that yielded the repertoires occurred only after the peak T cell response. It should be noted that donors were predominantly white British and more often female, and clonal diversity was possibly underestimated.

Profiling relied on immunoSEQ multiplex PCR, and the TCRdb table lists in-frame clones only, not all of them. Found here are 150,000 to 200,000 clones, roughly 91% of them singletons; the top ten hold approximately 1.9%. This CDR3 is 14 amino acids long. V shed 1 base and J shed 4 bases, with 10 bases lying between them. Germline assignment: CDR1 SGHTA and CDR2 FQGNSA. With respect to this clone: Antigen specificity is unknown.

Pooling covered second doses at about 4 or about 12 weeks. The chain combines TRBV7-2 with TRBJ1-2; D is unclear. The receptor's source is an adult who received the AZD1222 COVID-19 vaccine. Material: peripheral blood, obtained 28 days after the second AZD1222 dose. CDR3 region: CASSLEYSPYGYTF. Written as DNA, the CDR3 is TGTGCCAGCAGCTTAGAGTACAGCCCCTATGGCTACACCTTC.